This T cell receptor beta chain was identified in a study of cytomegalovirus exposure and HLA in healthy donors. At sampling all donors were nominally healthy, likely with unrecorded immune exposures. Points from the study as a whole: In a later analysis, about 17,000 TCR beta sequences were associated with HLA alleles at 0.05 false discovery rate. Reportedly, HLA-A and HLA-B alleles of most subjects were accurately predicted from TCR beta.

For this clone: The antigen remains undetermined.

Both 60 Vbeta primers and 13 Jbeta primers went into the PCR. TCRdb's copy holds only in-frame clones and misses some; the assay was immunoSEQ multiplex PCR. Among 150,000 to 170,000 clones listed, 60% to 85% were seen once. This CDR3 spans 17 amino acids. Germline V gives CDR1 MGHRA, CDR2 YSYEKL. The V end was cut by 1 base, the J end by 1 base, with 16 bases between. The source is a woman aged 40 to 49 in good health and CMV-seronegative. The rearrangement links TRBV4-1 to TRBJ1-1; D may be TRBD1 (5 bases). Source material: PBMCs. The CDR3 region has the DNA TGCGCCAGCAGCCAAGTTCCGCAGGGTAGTCGGAACACTGAAGCTTTCTTT. The encoded protein is CASSQVPQGSRNTEAFF.